This T cell receptor beta chain was recovered during a study of cytomegalovirus exposure and HLA in healthy donors (dated by TCRdb to 2016 to 2017). With regard to the full study: In an earlier analysis of 587 of the donors, roughly 300 Gb of sequence data and 117 million unique TCR beta sequences from 150 million to 200 million T cells were reported. All discovery cohort repertoires had been generated on a single sequencing platform. A later genetic analysis used genome-wide SNP genotypes for about three fifths of the roughly 700 donors, treating that subset as a discovery cohort. Rather than using new phenotypic data, the later analysis identified candidate immune exposures from TCR beta sequences and from how often those sequences occurred across donors. Across about 370 genotyped donors of the cohort, an average of roughly 200,000 unique TCR beta nucleotide sequences per donor were sequenced, and approximately 19% of those sequences were non-productive. The study profiled the T cell repertoires of hundreds of subjects by immunosequencing and related them to cytomegalovirus serostatus. The study aimed to test whether cataloging public T cell receptors could reveal signatures of past pathogen exposure. A separate validation cohort of over a hundred different subjects was used in addition to the 666-subject first cohort. An early release covering roughly 580 HLA-typed donors comprised around 300 gigabases of sequencing data and around 80 million unique TCR sequences. Class I and class II HLA loci were covered by the typing at four-digit resolution. Donor age, sex, ethnicity and CMV serostatus were compiled alongside the repertoire data. Of the 350 to 400 genotyped donors, roughly 80% fell in the genetic ancestry cluster associated with self-reported Caucasian donors. To predict cytomegalovirus infection status, the study combined high-throughput TCR immunosequencing, statistical association of individual TCRs with disease status, and machine learning. Typing coverage varied by locus: about 620-630 donors for A, B, C, DRB1 and DQB1; more than 500 for DQA1; nearly 610 for DPA1; some 470 for DPB1. To decide whether each TCR beta V gene segment behaved as functional or pseudogenic, an earlier analysis of 587 of the donors relied on high-throughput TCR beta sequencing. Because of strong linkage in the cohort, roughly five DR-DQ haplotypes were treated as single units for association and clustering. A later analysis re-examined previously published TCR beta repertoires from about 670 donors and added high-resolution HLA genotyping to investigate patterns of TCR occurrence.

The cohort was made up of 500 to 800 healthy bone marrow donors. Cohort members were all nominally healthy when sampled, although unrecorded immune exposures were likely present. The donor was CMV seronegative and belonged to the group of over 350 seronegative cohort members. Each donor provided a peripheral blood sample, and peripheral blood mononuclear cells were used for TCR beta sequencing. The Qiagen DNeasy Blood Extraction Kit was used to extract genomic DNA from the blood cell samples. Details on this clone: What antigen it recognizes has not been identified. No quality values exist for individual bases; no much larger clone is one base distant.

The library was produced with the immunoSEQ multiplex PCR assay. For the multiplex PCR, a mixture combining 60 forward primers for TCR Vbeta segments and 13 reverse primers for TCR Jbeta segments was used. Amplification of the CDR3 region of rearranged TCR beta genes was performed with a multiplex PCR assay on genomic DNA. The Illumina HiSeq System was used to sequence the amplified TCR beta libraries as 87-base-pair reads. The published analysis was carried out like this. A later analysis tallied roughly 80 million unique TCR beta chains across the 666 repertoires, and around 9.9 million of those chains were shared by two or more donors. To remove PCR and sequencing errors, raw reads were error-corrected and collapsed into unique sequences using a nearest-neighbor algorithm that merged closely related sequences. Alignment of CDR3 sequences to IMGT reference sequences was used to assign V, D and J gene segments. For a sequence to be retained, a match of at least six nucleotides to both a V gene segment and a J gene segment was required. Rearrangements were called productive when the CDR3 lacked stop codons and stayed in frame with V and J; all others were non-productive. Following IMGT convention, CDR3 was defined as the stretch from the second conserved V-encoded cysteine to the conserved J-encoded phenylalanine. Sequences without an unambiguous match to a single V gene segment were excluded from the earlier analysis of about 640 of the donors. In an earlier analysis of some 590 of the donors, a V segment was called functional when productive rearrangements were above 56.7%, and segregating when the standard deviation between donors exceeded 5%. A statistical classification framework was built to diagnose cytomegalovirus status from the catalog of TCR beta chain sequences. V and J gene assignment, in a later analysis, came from comparing TCR nucleotide sequences with IMGT/GENE-DB human TR gene sequences. In a later analysis, CDR3 sequences and most-parsimonious VDJ recombination scenarios were assigned using the TCRdist pipeline. In a later analysis, every TCR beta chain was defined by the combination of its CDR3 amino acid sequence and its V-gene family, and reads without a unique V-gene family were dropped. In a later analysis, 550 to 650 highly shared, low-generation-probability nucleotide sequences were removed to address suspected cross-contamination and a sequencing artifact. For each public chain, a later analysis derived a clonal expansion index from normalized ranks of inferred template counts within each repertoire. In a later analysis, generation probabilities were computed with a VDJ recombination model fitted to out-of-frame rearrangements, and the resulting probabilities were checked against IGoR. In a later analysis, hypergeometric tests were used to score TCR-TCR, TCR-HLA and TCR-CMV co-occurrence, with a repertoire-size bias correction applied to TCR pairs. To estimate false discovery rates, a later analysis permuted the HLA or CMV assignments 20 times. In a later analysis, co-occurring TCRs were grouped using DBSCAN, and TCRdist sequence similarity was added for clustering within HLA-allele-positive subsets. Repertoires with fewer than 30,000 or more than 120,000 public chains were left out of co-occurrence clustering, as were five repertoires with anomalous nucleotide sharing. The clones in this table, taken by TCRdb from immuneACCESS, are in-frame only. Not every clone is retained; where verified, under half of the shortfall comes from an unresolved V gene, and the cause of the rest is unknown. D and trimming come from the DNA, and the V and J calls and clone size come from that table. The sample table shows around 180,000 clones, and around 77% are seen once. 2.4% of the sample lies in the top ten.

The cysteine opens and the phenylalanine closes a CDR3 of 14 amino acids. The DNA shown is the 42-base CDR3, in frame from base 1. Overall results and qualifications from the work: Because HLA typing was missing for some donors at each locus, association tests included only the typed subset. In both the original and validation cohorts, the classifier was reported to diagnose cytomegalovirus status with high specificity and sensitivity. The 87-base-pair reads could not distinguish some IMGT-functional V segments, including TRBV6-2 and TRBV6-3, so those segments were excluded. A further reported finding was that TCR beta sequences accurately predicted the HLA-A and HLA-B alleles for most subjects in the first cohort. This cohort had only TCR beta chains sequenced, and the lack of alpha or paired-chain data limited which features could be detected. At a false discovery rate of 0.05, a later analysis linked around 17,000 TCR beta sequences to specific HLA alleles. While some public TCRs were present in many individuals, most TCR sequences turned up only very rarely across donors. The presence/absence analyses assumed that sequencing depth was roughly uniform across donors, and that assumption may not be true. In an earlier analysis of over 550 of the donors, most TCR beta V segments were observed in productive rearrangements about 87% or about 30% of the time, broadly matching IMGT annotations. In a later analysis, HLA-associated TCR beta chains showed more clonal expansion and lower generation probabilities than non-associated chains that were equally common. When HLA alleles, especially DR and DQ, strongly co-occurred, attributing TCR associations to individual alleles was difficult. In vitro tests confirmed that a few of the cytomegalovirus-associated TCR beta chains recognize cytomegalovirus antigens. According to a later analysis, parvovirus B19, influenza, CMV and Epstein-Barr virus appeared linked to several top co-occurrence clusters. The sequencing pipeline was judged likely to have produced a cluster of highly shared sequence variants as a technical artifact. A later analysis found that most CMV-associated TCR beta chains appeared HLA-restricted, with HLA associations seemingly driven largely by CMV exposure. Because counts were too low, approximately 18 rarely observed V segments, including chromosome 9 orphons, were excluded from the earlier analysis of under 650 of the donors. In a later analysis, TCR association rates were found to vary across HLA loci, with the most associated TCRs seen for DRB1 alleles and the fewest for HLA-C alleles. The authors suggested that the approach could potentially be generalized to other disease states and immunological phenotypes. In a later genetic analysis, a missense DCLRE1C variant was associated with V-gene and J-gene trimming of TCR beta chains, and the association was replicated in an independent cohort. The only immune exposure information available for the cohort was CMV serostatus. Linkage disequilibrium might explain the correlated functional status among segregating V segments, but an unknown experimental factor could not be ruled out. Compared with the approximately 600-donor mean, donors in an Asian-associated ancestry cluster had fewer N-insertions in productive TCRs, according to a later genetic analysis. The study gave a list of some 150 TCR beta chains associated with cytomegalovirus.

The chain joins TRBV21-1 to TRBJ1-5. TRBV21-1 is a documented pseudogene. Sequencing was done on a sample of PBMCs. The source is a man between 60 and 75 years old in good health and CMV-seronegative. The encoded CDR3 is CASSKRRGDQPQHF. The nucleotide sequence is given as TGTGCCAGCAGCAAAAGACGGGGTGATCAGCCCCAGCATTTT.